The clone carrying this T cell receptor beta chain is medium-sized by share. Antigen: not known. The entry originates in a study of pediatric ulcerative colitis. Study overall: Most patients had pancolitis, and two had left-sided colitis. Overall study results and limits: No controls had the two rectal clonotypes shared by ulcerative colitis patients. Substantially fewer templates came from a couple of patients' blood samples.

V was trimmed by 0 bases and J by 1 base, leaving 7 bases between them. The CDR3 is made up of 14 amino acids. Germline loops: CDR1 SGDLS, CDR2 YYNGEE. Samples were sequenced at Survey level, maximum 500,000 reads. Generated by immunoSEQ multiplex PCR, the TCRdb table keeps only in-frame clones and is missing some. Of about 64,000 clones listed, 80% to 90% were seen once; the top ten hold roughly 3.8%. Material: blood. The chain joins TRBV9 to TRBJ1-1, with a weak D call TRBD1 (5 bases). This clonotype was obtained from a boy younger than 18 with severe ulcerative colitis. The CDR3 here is CASSVAQGNTEAFF. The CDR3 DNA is TGTGCCAGCAGCGTAGCTCAGGGGAACACTGAAGCTTTCTTT. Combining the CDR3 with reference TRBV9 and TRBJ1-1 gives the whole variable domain DSGVTQTPKHLITATGQRVTLRCSPRSGDLSVYWYQQSLDQGLQFLIQYYNGEERAKGNILERFSAQQFPDLHSELNLSSLELGDSALYFCASSVAQGNTEAFFGQGTRLTVV.